This T cell receptor (beta chain) was sequenced during a study of type 1 regulatory T cells (dated by TCRdb to the early 2020s). Study-wide context: The study characterized an in vitro protocol that generated a Tr1-enriched, alloantigen-specific CD4 T cell product named T-allo10. T-allo10 was under clinical evaluation in patients with hematological malignancies receiving allogeneic hematopoietic stem cell transplantation. Study-level results and caveats: A more restricted TCR repertoire was observed in Tr1 cells than in non-Tr1 cells, and this restriction was interpreted in the study as alloantigen-induced clonal expansion.

Concerning this clonotype itself: It lacks a known antigen. The record has no base qualities; no much larger clone is one base away.

The sequencer was an Illumina MiSeq. TCRdb reworked the public reads: Q25 trimming with fastp, MiXCR clone assembly, productive beta chains retained. For every CDR3 protein sequence, its rows merge into one entry that carries the most common genes and DNA. The table for this sample lists some 60,000 distinct CDR3 sequences; 60% to 65% of them were counted only once. Less than 2% of the sample rests with the top ten. The germline V gene gives CDR1 as SGHTA and CDR2 as FQGNSA. From cysteine to phenylalanine, the CDR3 is 12 amino acids long. Solely the CDR3 DNA is kept, with 36 bases framed from the first base. At the junction V is shortened by 3 bases and J by 4 bases, with 6 bases in between.

The clonotype originates from a human donor in good health. Sequenced material: cultured non-Tr1 T cells, either the whole culture or a sorted T cell fraction (not recorded which). Read against the paper, the sample's cell subset or site label means: non-Tr1 population from the T-allo10 product. The V gene is TRBV7-2 and the J gene is TRBJ1-2, with the D segment identity uncertain. DNA sequence: TGTGCCAGCAGCTTCCCAACCTATGGCTACACCTTC. It encodes CASSFPTYGYTF.